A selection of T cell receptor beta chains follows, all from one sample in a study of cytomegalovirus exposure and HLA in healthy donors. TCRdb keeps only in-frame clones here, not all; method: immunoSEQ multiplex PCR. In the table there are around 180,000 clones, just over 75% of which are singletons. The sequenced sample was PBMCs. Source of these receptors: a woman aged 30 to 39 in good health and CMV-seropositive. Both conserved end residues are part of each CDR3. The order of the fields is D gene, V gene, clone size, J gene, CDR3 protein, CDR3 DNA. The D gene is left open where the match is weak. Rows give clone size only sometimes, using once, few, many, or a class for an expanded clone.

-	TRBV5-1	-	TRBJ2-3	CASSLGQTSTDTQYF	TGCGCCAGCAGCTTGGGACAAACTAGCACAGATACGCAGTATTTT
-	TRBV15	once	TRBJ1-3	CATSRDQGASGNTIYF	TGTGCCACCAGCAGAGATCAAGGGGCCTCTGGAAACACCATATATTTT
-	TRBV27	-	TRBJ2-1	CASSLSGRTYYNEQFF	TGTGCCAGCAGTTTATCGGGGAGGACCTACTACAATGAGCAGTTCTTC
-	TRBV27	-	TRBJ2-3	CASSLIWAADTQYF	TGTGCCAGCAGTTTAATCTGGGCCGCCGATACGCAGTATTTT
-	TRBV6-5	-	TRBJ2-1	CASRPGSGNEQFF	TGTGCCAGCAGGCCGGGGTCAGGCAATGAGCAGTTCTTC
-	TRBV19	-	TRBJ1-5	CASSMAHQPQHF	TGTGCCAGTAGTATGGCTCATCAGCCCCAGCATTTT
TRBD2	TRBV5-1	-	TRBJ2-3	CASRPGLAGSTDTQYF	TGCGCCAGCAGACCGGGACTAGCGGGGAGCACAGATACGCAGTATTTT
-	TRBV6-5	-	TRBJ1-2	CASGGGDYGYTF	TGTGCCAGTGGTGGGGGGGACTATGGCTACACCTTC
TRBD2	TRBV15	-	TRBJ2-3	CATSPGPSGSFADTQYF	TGTGCCACCAGCCCCGGACCTAGCGGGAGTTTCGCAGATACGCAGTATTTT
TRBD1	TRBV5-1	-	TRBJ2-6	CASSSRDRITGANVLTF	TGCGCCAGCAGCTCCCGGGACAGGATTACTGGGGCCAACGTCCTGACTTTC
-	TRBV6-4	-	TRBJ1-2	CASSDRAGAYGYTF	TGTGCCAGCAGTGATAGGGCAGGGGCCTATGGCTACACCTTC
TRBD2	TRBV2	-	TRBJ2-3	CASSELAGDLNTQYF	TGTGCCAGCAGTGAGCTAGCGGGAGATCTAAATACGCAGTATTTT
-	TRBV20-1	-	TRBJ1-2	CSARAVGYTF	TGCAGTGCTAGAGCCGTCGGCTACACCTTC
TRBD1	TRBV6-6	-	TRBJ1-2	CASSYSPDRGSGYTF	TGTGCCAGCAGTTACTCCCCCGACAGGGGATCTGGCTACACCTTC
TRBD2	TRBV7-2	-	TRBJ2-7	CASSPPRLAGEQYF	TGTGCCAGCAGCCCCCCTCGACTAGCTGGCGAGCAGTACTTC
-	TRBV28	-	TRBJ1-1	CASSPVGFQEGSTEAFF	TGTGCCAGCAGCCCCGTCGGGTTTCAGGAGGGATCCACTGAAGCTTTCTTT
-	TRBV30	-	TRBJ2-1	CAWSPTRREQFF	TGTGCCTGGAGTCCTACTAGGAGGGAGCAGTTCTTC
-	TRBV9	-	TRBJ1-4	CASSEETGFNEKLFF	TGTGCCAGCAGCGAGGAGACAGGTTTTAATGAAAAACTGTTTTTT
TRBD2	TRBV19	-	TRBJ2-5	CASSRLQSSGSMETQYF	TGTGCCAGTAGCCGTCTACAATCCAGCGGGAGTATGGAGACCCAGTACTTC
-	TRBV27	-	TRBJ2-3	CASSLVASTDTQYF	TGTGCCAGCAGTTTGGTAGCTAGCACAGATACGCAGTATTTT
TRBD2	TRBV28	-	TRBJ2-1	CASSSPGALAGFTNEQFF	TGTGCCAGCAGTTCCCCCGGGGCCCTAGCGGGGTTTACAAATGAGCAGTTCTTC
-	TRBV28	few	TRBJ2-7	CASSLGAGIGNQYF	TGTGCCAGCAGTTTAGGGGCAGGGATAGGGAATCAGTACTTC
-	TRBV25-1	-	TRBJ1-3	CASSDPRTPSGNTIYF	TGTGCCAGCAGTGACCCAAGGACACCTTCTGGAAACACCATATATTTT
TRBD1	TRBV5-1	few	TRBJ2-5	CASRPGDREETQYF	TGCGCCAGCAGGCCAGGGGACAGGGAAGAGACCCAGTACTTC
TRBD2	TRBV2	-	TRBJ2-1	CASSEMGLDYNEQFF	TGTGCCAGCAGTGAAATGGGACTAGACTACAATGAGCAGTTCTTC
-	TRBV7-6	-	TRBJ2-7	CASRPGTFDYF	TGTGCCAGCAGGCCCGGGACATTCGATTACTTC
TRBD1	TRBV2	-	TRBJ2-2	CASSDRGRTGELFF	TGTGCCAGCAGTGACAGGGGGCGCACCGGGGAGCTGTTTTTT
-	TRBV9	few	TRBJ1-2	CASSGVGGAYGYTF	TGTGCCAGCAGCGGGGTTGGAGGGGCCTATGGCTACACCTTC
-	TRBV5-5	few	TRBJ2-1	CASSLARTLYNEQFF	TGTGCCAGCAGCTTGGCTAGGACATTATACAATGAGCAGTTCTTC
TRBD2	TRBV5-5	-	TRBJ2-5	CASSEGGLADQETQYF	TGTGCCAGCAGTGAAGGGGGACTAGCGGATCAAGAGACCCAGTACTTC
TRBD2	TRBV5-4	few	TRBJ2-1	CASSVAGGAGGSNEQFF	TGTGCCAGCAGCGTCGCGGGGGGGGCGGGAGGTTCCAATGAGCAGTTCTTC
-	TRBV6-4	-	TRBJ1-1	CASSVTENTEAFF	TGTGCCAGCAGTGTGACAGAGAACACTGAAGCTTTCTTT
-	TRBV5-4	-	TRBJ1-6	CASSLGVDSPLHF	TGTGCCAGCAGCTTGGGAGTGGATTCACCCCTCCACTTT
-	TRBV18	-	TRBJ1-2	CASSPLARENYGYTF	TGTGCCAGCTCACCACTCGCGAGGGAGAACTATGGCTACACCTTC
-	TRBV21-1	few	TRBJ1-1	CASRKSGAGKNTEAFF	TGTGCCAGCAGAAAAAGTGGGGCAGGGAAAAACACTGAAGCTTTCTTT
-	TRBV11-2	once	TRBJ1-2	CASSRDRVGYTF	TGTGCCAGCAGCCGTGACCGGGTCGGCTACACCTTC
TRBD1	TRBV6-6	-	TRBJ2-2	CASISGTGVSTGELFF	TGTGCCAGCATTTCCGGGACAGGGGTTTCCACCGGGGAGCTGTTTTTT
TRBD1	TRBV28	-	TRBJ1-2	CASSFSYRGRDGYTF	TGTGCCAGCAGTTTCTCATACAGGGGGCGCGATGGCTACACCTTC
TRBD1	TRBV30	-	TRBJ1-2	CAWSADRNYGYTF	TGTGCCTGGAGTGCGGACAGGAACTATGGCTACACCTTC
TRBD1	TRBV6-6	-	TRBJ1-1	CASAWDSENTEAFF	TGTGCCAGCGCATGGGACAGCGAAAACACTGAAGCTTTCTTT
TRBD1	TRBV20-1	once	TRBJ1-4	CSALGQGISF	TGCAGTGCACTGGGACAGGGGATAAGTTTT